The rows below give T cell receptor beta chains drawn from one sample of a study of vaccination and CD4 T cells after COVID-19. Which antigens these TCRs recognize remains unknown. TCRdb itself ran the PCR reads through MiXCR, one entry per CDR3 protein. The sample consists of 20,000 or so distinct CDR3 sequences, roughly two thirds of them appearing once. Sequencing used CD4+ T cells from blood, cultured in vitro. These receptors were collected from a human donor who had recovered from COVID-19. CDR3s include the opening cysteine and the closing phenylalanine or tryptophan. Size is omitted from some rows. Given values are once, few, many or a class for expanded clones.

>TRBJ2-7|NA|TRBV20-1
CSRGVAGGSYEQYF
>TRBJ2-3|NA|TRBV20-1
CSGASGRAPSTDTQYF
>TRBJ1-5|few|TRBV19
CASSIVGGQPQHF
>TRBJ2-3|NA|TRBV7-9
CASSKESRTDTQYF
>TRBJ1-2|few|TRBV27
CASSLSTEGYGYTF
>TRBJ1-4|NA|TRBV7-9
CASSFGTGNEKLFF
>TRBJ1-3|NA|TRBV4-3
CASSPGGQGPGNTIYF
>TRBJ2-2|once|TRBV7-6
CASSPRAGGPLNTGELFF
>TRBJ2-7|once|TRBV7-2
CASSLGGTGGYEQYF
>TRBJ1-6|NA|TRBV7-6
CASSLEGNSYNSPLHF
>TRBJ1-1|NA|TRBV6-2/TRBV6-3
CASSASLNTEAFF
>TRBJ1-2|NA|TRBV4-1
CASSPAEGVRGYTF
>TRBJ2-1|NA|TRBV6-1
CASSHGTSGPYNEQFF
>TRBJ1-5|NA|TRBV10-1
CASSESGSGQPQHF
>TRBJ1-5|NA|TRBV20-1
CSARSQGARSNQPQHF
>TRBJ2-3|NA|TRBV20-1
CSAGVRDSGSIADTQYF
>TRBJ2-7|NA|TRBV20-1
CSARSSATYEQYF
>TRBJ1-2|NA|TRBV7-2
CASSLRHSAGGYGYTF
>TRBJ1-5|NA|TRBV19
CASREYSNQPQHF
>TRBJ2-6|NA|TRBV20-1
CSAPRGGSGANVLTF
>TRBJ1-3|NA|TRBV6-1
CASKGSSGNTIYF
>TRBJ2-1|NA|TRBV7-7
CASSPRRGGEQFF
>TRBJ1-1|NA|TRBV6-1
CASQTVGFTEAFF
>TRBJ1-1|few|TRBV27
CASSLRRRGSAFF
>TRBJ1-5|once|TRBV24-1
CATSETGPNQPQHF